Listed below are T cell receptor beta chains from one sample, sequenced in a study of cytomegalovirus exposure and HLA in healthy donors. The repertoire was sequenced with immunoSEQ multiplex PCR; TCRdb's copy has only in-frame clones and lacks some. The table lists 100,000 or so clones, around 77% of them singletons. Sequenced: PBMCs. All receptors come from a male donor in good health and CMV-seropositive. Each CDR3 is given without its conserved first and last residue. Size tells how often a clone was seen (once, few, many) or the class of an expanded clone, and some rows leave it out.

V: TRBV2; size: -; J: TRBJ2-1; CDR3: ASSGTGRGNEQF
V: TRBV4-3; size: -; J: TRBJ2-3; CDR3: ASSQERIPGVDTQY
V: TRBV11-2; size: -; J: TRBJ2-2; CDR3: ASSLAGATGELF
V: TRBV18; size: -; J: TRBJ2-1; CDR3: ASSPGSRAATRSYNEQF
V: TRBV28; size: -; J: TRBJ2-7; CDR3: ASSFDSSYEQY
V: TRBV5-4; size: -; J: TRBJ2-1; CDR3: ASSSGQILAGRYNEQF
V: TRBV20-1; size: -; J: TRBJ2-5; CDR3: SARPQETQY
V: TRBV9; size: -; J: TRBJ1-2; CDR3: ASSVGGGGYGYT
V: TRBV6-1; size: few; J: TRBJ2-6; CDR3: ASRASGANVLT
V: TRBV5-1; size: -; J: TRBJ1-1; CDR3: ASSSGQSRRMNTEAF
V: TRBV5-1; size: -; J: TRBJ2-7; CDR3: ASSEGLGTYEQY
V: TRBV5-1; size: -; J: TRBJ2-3; CDR3: ASSLQAGSDGTDTQY
V: TRBV5-6; size: few; J: TRBJ2-1; CDR3: ASSFRLVYNEQF
V: TRBV5-1; size: -; J: TRBJ2-2; CDR3: ASSFLAGEAGELF
V: TRBV19; size: -; J: TRBJ1-5; CDR3: ATSGLQSSAGPQH
V: TRBV25-1; size: once; J: TRBJ2-7; CDR3: ASSERPGYEQY
V: TRBV4-3; size: few; J: TRBJ1-4; CDR3: ASSQDPRGGEKLF
V: TRBV5-5; size: -; J: TRBJ2-2; CDR3: ASSKQGLILGELF
V: TRBV25-1; size: -; J: TRBJ1-4; CDR3: ASSKTGTGVEKLF
V: TRBV19; size: few; J: TRBJ1-1; CDR3: ASKDQGIGNTEAF
V: TRBV5-6; size: few; J: TRBJ2-7; CDR3: ASSATAYEQY
V: TRBV5-1; size: few; J: TRBJ1-6; CDR3: ASSLTADSPLH
V: TRBV7-9; size: -; J: TRBJ1-2; CDR3: ASSRRQGDGYGYT
V: TRBV30; size: -; J: TRBJ2-7; CDR3: AWSGMGPPYEQY
V: TRBV21-1; size: -; J: TRBJ2-3; CDR3: ASQQGRGPDTQY
V: TRBV19; size: -; J: TRBJ2-3; CDR3: ATLAGGTDTQY
V: TRBV29-1; size: -; J: TRBJ2-1; CDR3: SVEAVDEQF
V: TRBV7-2; size: -; J: TRBJ2-4; CDR3: ASSPTRSLAKNSQY
V: TRBV28; size: -; J: TRBJ2-1; CDR3: ASSGLAGVWEQF
V: TRBV4-3; size: -; J: TRBJ2-1; CDR3: ASSERGGREQF
V: TRBV19; size: -; J: TRBJ1-6; CDR3: ASRPPGVSGNSPLH
V: TRBV30; size: -; J: TRBJ1-4; CDR3: AWSSDEKLF
V: TRBV4-3; size: -; J: TRBJ2-4; CDR3: ASSQAPGQGLRNIQY
V: TRBV27; size: once; J: TRBJ1-3; CDR3: ASRDRRGTIY
V: TRBV19; size: once; J: TRBJ1-5; CDR3: ASSIDEQPQH
V: TRBV2; size: once; J: TRBJ2-7; CDR3: ASSDRARGPNYEQY
V: TRBV4-2; size: -; J: TRBJ2-1; CDR3: ASSQETSGDYNEQF
V: TRBV5-1; size: -; J: TRBJ1-1; CDR3: ASSSLGQGNTEAF
V: TRBV28; size: -; J: TRBJ1-1; CDR3: ASSLSVNTEAF
V: TRBV15; size: -; J: TRBJ2-5; CDR3: ATSLTGIFQETQY
V: TRBV9; size: -; J: TRBJ2-7; CDR3: ASSPSPGLIYEQY
V: TRBV2; size: -; J: TRBJ2-1; CDR3: ASTETGTSGSNEQF
V: TRBV6-6; size: -; J: TRBJ2-4; CDR3: ASSFTSGQNSQY
V: TRBV28; size: -; J: TRBJ2-1; CDR3: ASSRSRTSGSEQF
V: TRBV6-6; size: -; J: TRBJ2-5; CDR3: ASSLLAGVKETQY
V: TRBV4-2; size: once; J: TRBJ2-3; CDR3: ASSQDLALRGSTDTQY
V: TRBV2; size: -; J: TRBJ1-4; CDR3: ASRVTGVIEKLF
V: TRBV10-3; size: few; J: TRBJ1-2; CDR3: AITKGQLDGYT
V: TRBV4-3; size: few; J: TRBJ2-6; CDR3: ASSQEVGSGANGLT
V: TRBV7-9; size: medium-sized; J: TRBJ2-7; CDR3: SSSFIGQGIGDEQY
V: TRBV5-1; size: -; J: TRBJ2-7; CDR3: ASSLAGTINTYEQY
V: TRBV30; size: -; J: TRBJ1-1; CDR3: AWEANTEAF
V: TRBV4-1; size: -; J: TRBJ2-3; CDR3: ASSQGLAGRTDTQY
V: TRBV6-6; size: -; J: TRBJ2-2; CDR3: AGATPGRGTGELF
V: TRBV5-1; size: few; J: TRBJ2-5; CDR3: ASSLSSGVQETQY
V: TRBV14; size: -; J: TRBJ1-3; CDR3: ASSQRARGTGNTIY
V: TRBV7-3; size: -; J: TRBJ2-7; CDR3: ADKPGLPTPYEQY
V: TRBV5-5; size: -; J: TRBJ2-2; CDR3: ASSFGGGVGELF
V: TRBV11-3; size: -; J: TRBJ2-2; CDR3: ASSPGQGNTGELF